Included here is one TCR beta chain sequence, with context. Its antigen is still unknown. Assay: immunoSEQ multiplex PCR; the TCRdb copy retains only in-frame clones and omits some. This repertoire shows about 47,000 clones, 90% to 95% found once; its top ten account for 2.5% to 3.5%. These data originate in a study of T cells after posttransplantation cyclophosphamide. Study-wide findings and caveats: After PTCy, TRB diversity resembled that of CNI/methotrexate controls.

The CDR3 runs 13 residues. V lost 0 bases to trimming and J lost 3 bases; unmatched junction nucleotides: 1. The germline gives CDR1 GTSNPN, CDR2 SVGIG (reference sequence). On the day of bone marrow donation, the related graft donor provided peripheral blood. The genes are TRBV30 and TRBJ1-2; 7 bases align to TRBD1. The sequenced material came from PBMCs. This clonotype originated in a woman aged 30 to 39 in good health and a related stem cell transplant donor. CDR3 in amino acids: CAWSVGTDYGYTF. As DNA, the CDR3 is TGTGCCTGGAGTGTAGGGACAGACTATGGCTACACCTTC.